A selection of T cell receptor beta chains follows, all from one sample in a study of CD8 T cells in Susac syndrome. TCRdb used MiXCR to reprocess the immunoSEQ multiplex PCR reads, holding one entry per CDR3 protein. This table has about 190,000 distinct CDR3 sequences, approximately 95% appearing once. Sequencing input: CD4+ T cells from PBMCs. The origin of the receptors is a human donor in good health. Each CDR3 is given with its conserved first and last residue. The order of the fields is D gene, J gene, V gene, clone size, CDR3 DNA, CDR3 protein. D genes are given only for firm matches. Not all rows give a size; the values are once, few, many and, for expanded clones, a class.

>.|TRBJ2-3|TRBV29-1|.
TGCAGCGTTGAAGCAGGTCATACGCAGTATTTT
CSVEAGHTQYF
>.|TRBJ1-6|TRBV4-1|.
TGCGCCAGCAGCCCGGCCGGAGAGAATTCACCCCTCCACTTT
CASSPAGENSPLHF
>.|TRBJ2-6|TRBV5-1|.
TGCGCCAGCCACCCGGGCTCTGGGGCCAACGTCCTGACTTTC
CASHPGSGANVLTF
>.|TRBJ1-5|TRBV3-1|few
TGTGCCAGCAGCCAAGGCCAAGATCAGCCCCAGCATTTT
CASSQGQDQPQHF
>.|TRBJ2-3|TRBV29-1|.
TGCAGCGTTGAGGCAGGAGCAGGAGATACGCAGTATTTT
CSVEAGAGDTQYF
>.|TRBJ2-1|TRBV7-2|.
TGTGCCAGCAGCTTCCTCGGGACTTGGGTTTACAATGAGCAGTTCTTC
CASSFLGTWVYNEQFF
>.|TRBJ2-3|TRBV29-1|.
TGCAGCGTTGAACGTTCCACAGATACGCAGTATTTT
CSVERSTDTQYF
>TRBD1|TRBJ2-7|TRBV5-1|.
TGCGCCAGCAGCCACCCAAGGGGGCAGGGGATAAGGCTCTACGAGCAGTACTTC
CASSHPRGQGIRLYEQYF
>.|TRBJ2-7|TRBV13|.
TGTGCCAGCAGCTTAGCATGGGCTTTCTCCTACGAGCAGTACTTC
CASSLAWAFSYEQYF
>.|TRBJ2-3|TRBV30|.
TGTGCCTGGAGTGTCCGAGGTGGGGATACGCAGTATTTT
CAWSVRGGDTQYF
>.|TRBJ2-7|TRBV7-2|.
TGTGCCAGCAGCGACGGTCTCACCACGGGCGAGCAGTACTTC
CASSDGLTTGEQYF
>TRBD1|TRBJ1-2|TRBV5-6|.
TGTGCCAGCAGCTTACCGGACAGGGGGCCTAACTATGGCTACACCTTC
CASSLPDRGPNYGYTF
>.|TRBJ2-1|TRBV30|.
TGTGCCTGGAGTGCCTCGGATCTATACAATGAGCAGTTCTTC
CAWSASDLYNEQFF
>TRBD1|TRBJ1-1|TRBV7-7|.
TGTGCTAGCAGCTCTGGACAGGGGACTGAAGCTTTCTTT
CASSSGQGTEAFF
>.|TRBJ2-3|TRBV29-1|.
TGCAGCGTTGAAGGGGACAGCACAGATACGCAGTATTTT
CSVEGDSTDTQYF
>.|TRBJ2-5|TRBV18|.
TGTGCCAGCTCACCACCGGGCACAACCCGGGAGACCCAGTACTTC
CASSPPGTTRETQYF
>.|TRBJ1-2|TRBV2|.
TGTGCCAGCAGTGATATAGGGGCAGGCTATGGCTACACCTTC
CASSDIGAGYGYTF